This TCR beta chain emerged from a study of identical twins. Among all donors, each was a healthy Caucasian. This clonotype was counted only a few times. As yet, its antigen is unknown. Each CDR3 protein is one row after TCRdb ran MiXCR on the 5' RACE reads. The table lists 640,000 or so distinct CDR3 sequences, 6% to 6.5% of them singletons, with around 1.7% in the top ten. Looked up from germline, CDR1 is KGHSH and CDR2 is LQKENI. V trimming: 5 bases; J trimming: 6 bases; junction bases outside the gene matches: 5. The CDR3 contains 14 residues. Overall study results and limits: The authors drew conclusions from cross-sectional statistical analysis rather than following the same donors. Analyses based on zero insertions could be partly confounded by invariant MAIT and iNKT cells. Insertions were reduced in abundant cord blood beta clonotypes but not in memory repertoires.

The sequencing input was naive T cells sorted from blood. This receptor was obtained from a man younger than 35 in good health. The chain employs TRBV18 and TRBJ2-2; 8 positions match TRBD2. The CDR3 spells CASSSAGDPGELFF. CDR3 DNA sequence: TGTGCCAGCTCATCAGCGGGAGATCCCGGGGAGCTGTTTTTT.